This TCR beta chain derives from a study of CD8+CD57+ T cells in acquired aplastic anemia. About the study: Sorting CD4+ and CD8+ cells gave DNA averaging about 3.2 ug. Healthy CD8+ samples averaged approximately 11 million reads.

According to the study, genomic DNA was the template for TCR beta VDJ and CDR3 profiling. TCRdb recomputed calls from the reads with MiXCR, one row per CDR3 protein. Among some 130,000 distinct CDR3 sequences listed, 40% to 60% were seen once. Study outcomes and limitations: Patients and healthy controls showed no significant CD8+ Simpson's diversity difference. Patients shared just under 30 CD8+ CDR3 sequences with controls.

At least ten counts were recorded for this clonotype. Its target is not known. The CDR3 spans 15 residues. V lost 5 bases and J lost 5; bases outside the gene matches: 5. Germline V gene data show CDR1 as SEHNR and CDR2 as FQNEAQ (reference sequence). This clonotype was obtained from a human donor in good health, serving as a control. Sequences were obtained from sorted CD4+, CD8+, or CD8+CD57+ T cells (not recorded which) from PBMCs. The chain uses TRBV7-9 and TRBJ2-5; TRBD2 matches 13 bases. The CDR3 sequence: CASSLGTSGVETQYF. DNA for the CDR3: TGTGCCAGCAGCCTAGGGACTAGCGGGGTCGAGACCCAGTACTTC. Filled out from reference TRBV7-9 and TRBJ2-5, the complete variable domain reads DTGVSQNPRHKITKRGQNVTFRCDPISEHNRLYWYRQTLGQGPEFLTYFQNEAQLEKSRLLSDRFSAERPKGSFSTLEIQRTEQGDSAMYLCASSLGTSGVETQYFGPGTRLLVL.